The T cell receptor beta chain under discussion was sequenced for a study of blood T cell repertoires in COVID-19. Whole-study context: COVID-19 samples collected from the United States, Italy and Spain covered acute and convalescent phases.

This CDR3 is built from 11 residues. The germline V gene encodes CDR1 ENHRY and CDR2 SYGVKD. V lost 10 bases, J lost 5 bases, and 11 bases lay in between. Original methodology: Nucleated cell counts were estimated from reference gene primer amplification. TCRdb keeps only in-frame clones here, not all; method: immunoSEQ multiplex PCR. The V and J calls and the clone size are those of that table, but D and trimming were determined from the DNA. The sample shows hundreds of thousands of clones, roughly 90% of them seen only once. Participants reported their clinical history, and cohort assignment relied on those reports.

The sequenced sample was PBMCs or T cells enriched from blood (not recorded which). This rearrangement joins TRBV10-3 to TRBJ1-2; a weak D match, TRBD1 (5 bases). This sequence was found in a man aged 55 to 69 who had recovered from COVID-19. CDR3 region: CATGDGYGYTF. CDR3 nucleotides: TGTGCCACGGGGGACGGATATGGCTACACCTTC.